The 29 T cell receptor beta chains below all came from one sample that was sequenced in a study of cytomegalovirus exposure and HLA in healthy donors. The PCR made use of 60 Vbeta and 13 Jbeta primers. Using immunoSEQ multiplex PCR, the repertoire was profiled, and TCRdb retains in-frame clones only, with some absent. This table holds about 150,000 clones, around 10% found once. The sequencing input was PBMCs. These receptor sequences come from a male donor in good health and CMV-seronegative.

This clone appeared a few times. The J gene is TRBJ1-1, the V gene TRBV19; possible D gene TRBD1, 6 bases. Germline V gene lookup returns CDR1 LNHDA and CDR2 SQIVND (reference sequence). This CDR3 is built from 17 residues. The V and J ends lost 6 bases and 6 bases respectively, with 26 bases between them. The CDR3 sequence: CASSVNTGGGGSSEAFF. CDR3 coding DNA: TGTGCCAGTAGCGTCAACACCGGGGGGGGCGGCTCATCTGAAGCTTTCTTT.

With regard to this clone: An end of the junction does not agree with germline; a read error may underlie this. The chain links TRBV5-1 to TRBJ2-5; 12 positions match TRBD2. The germline V gene encodes CDR1 SGHRS and CDR2 YFSETQ. This CDR3 is built from 16 residues. For the CDR3, the DNA is TGCGCCGGCAGTCCCCGGACTAGCGGGGCCCAAGAGACCCAGTACTTC. Encoded protein: CAGSPRTSGAQETQYF.

There are a few counts of this clone. This chain joins TRBV7-9 and TRBJ1-1; D ambiguous. The CDR3 has 14 amino acids. The germline CDR1 and CDR2 sequences are SEHNR and FQNEAQ (reference sequence). V was clipped by 7 bases and J by 4 bases, with 16 bases between them. The CDR3 nucleotides are TGTGCCAGCATTTTAATTAGGAGAGGCACTGAAGCTTTCTTT. Translating gives CASILIRRGTEAFF.

The J gene is TRBJ1-2, the V gene TRBV11-2; D is unresolved. Germline CDR1 and CDR2: SGHAT and FQNNGV. The V end was cut by 0 bases, the J end by 4 bases, with 12 bases between. This CDR3 region has 15 residues. CDR3 sequence (DNA): TGTGCCAGCAGCTTAGATCCGCGCGGTACCTATGGCTACACCTTC. Amino acid sequence: CASSLDPRGTYGYTF. The full variable domain, its missing parts supplied by reference TRBV11-2 and TRBJ1-2, is EAGVAQSPRYKIIEKRQSVAFWCNPISGHATLYWYQQILGQGPKLLIQFQNNGVVDDSQLPKDRFSAERLKGVDSTLKIQPAKLEDSAVYLCASSLDPRGTYGYTFGSGTRLTVV.

This clone was recorded a few times. The chain uses TRBV4-1 and TRBJ2-7; TRBD1 might be the D (6 bases). The germline V and J ends were trimmed by 4 bases and 6 bases, with 13 bases remaining between them. Germline CDR1 is MGHRA and CDR2 is YSYEKL. CDR3 size: 13 residues. In nucleotides, the CDR3 is TGCGCCAGCAGCCCCTGGGACACTTCCGAGCAGTACTTC. It yields the protein CASSPWDTSEQYF.

The rearrangement links TRBV14 to TRBJ2-7, with unresolved D. V was shortened by 0 bases and J by 2 bases, with 11 bases between the two germline ends. The CDR3 has 15 residues. Germline loops: CDR1 SGHDN, CDR2 FVKESK. DNA for the CDR3: TGTGCCAGCAGCCAAGATGAACGGAGTCCCTACGAGCAGTACTTC. This encodes CASSQDERSPYEQYF.

The V gene is TRBV19, the J gene TRBJ1-5; a weak D match, TRBD1 (5 bases). The CDR3 runs 16 residues. Per germline, CDR1 LNHDA and CDR2 SQIVND (reference sequence). V lost 3 bases, J lost 6 bases, and 18 bases lay in between. The CDR3, as DNA: TGTGCCAGTAGTATCTACGGGGGAAGTTGGGGTCAGCCCCAGCATTTT. Translated: CASSIYGGSWGQPQHF.

This clone was picked up a small number of times. The gene calls are TRBV4-1 and TRBJ2-3, with TRBD2 identical over 12 bases. The CDR3 is 16 residues long. V dropped 2 bases and J dropped 2; count of bases not matched to a gene: 2. In germline, CDR1 is MGHRA, CDR2 YSYEKL. This CDR3 is CASSQRLAGDTDTQYF. In DNA, the CDR3 is TGCGCCAGCAGCCAAAGACTAGCGGGGGACACAGATACGCAGTATTTT.

V gene TRBV5-8 combines with J gene TRBJ1-4, with D possibly TRBD1 on 5 matching bases. Trimming removed 1 base from V and 0 bases from J, with 10 bases in between. Germline-derived CDR1 and CDR2 are SGHTS and YDEGEE. CDR3 length: 16 amino acids. The CDR3 coding sequence is TGTGCCAGCAGCTTGTATGGGGCCACAACTAATGAAAAACTGTTTTTT. Encoded protein: CASSLYGATTNEKLFF.

This chain uses TRBV11-3 with TRBJ1-4; the match to TRBD1 covers 7 bases. This CDR3 has 15 residues. Trimming at V came to 5 bases and at J to 6 bases, leaving 9 bases not matched to a gene. CDR1 and CDR2 from the germline V gene are SGHNT and YENEEA. The CDR3 sequence: CASSTRQGLDEKLFF. The CDR3 DNA is TGTGCCAGCAGCACGCGACAGGGCCTAGATGAAAAACTGTTTTTT.

This clone has a handful of counts. V is TRBV6-1 and J is TRBJ1-1; 9 nucleotides line up with TRBD1. CDR3 length equals 15 residues. Germline V lookup: CDR1 MNHNS, CDR2 SASEGT. With V trimmed by 3 bases and J by 0 bases, 2 bases remained unmatched. The CDR3 here is CASSEGQGMNTEAFF. The CDR3 DNA sequence: TGTGCCAGCAGTGAGGGACAGGGAATGAACACTGAAGCTTTCTTT.

This clone turned up a few times. V gene TRBV5-8 combines with J gene TRBJ2-7; D not certain. Germline V gene sequence: CDR1 SGHTS, CDR2 YDEGEE. The CDR3 has 13 amino acids. Trimming pared 2 bases from V and 4 bases from J, leaving 10 bases between. CDR3 nucleotide sequence: TGTGCCAGCAGCTTCGGTCCGGGTTACGAGCAGTACTTC. It translates to CASSFGPGYEQYF.

J is TRBJ2-5 and V is TRBV7-2, with 10 nucleotides matching TRBD2. The CDR3 has 14 residues. Germline CDR1 and CDR2: SGHTA and FQGNSA. Trimming removed 6 bases from V and 4 bases from J; junction bases left unmatched: 5. The CDR3 protein is CASSRTSGAETQYF. The CDR3 DNA sequence: TGTGCCAGCAGTCGGACTAGCGGAGCAGAGACCCAGTACTTC.

This clone has a handful of counts. The chain links TRBV6-5 to TRBJ2-7, with TRBD1 as a possible D gene (5 bases). CDR1 is MNHEY and CDR2 is SVGAGI in the germline V gene. This CDR3 is 15 amino acids long. Trimming cost V 5 bases and J 0 bases, with 14 bases left between them. The DNA for the CDR3 is TGTGCCAGCAGTCCTCGGACATCGACCTCCTACGAGCAGTACTTC. Translation: CASSPRTSTSYEQYF.

The chain carries TRBV6-5 and TRBJ2-3; no definite D call. The CDR3 runs to 13 residues. Germline V gives CDR1 MNHEY, CDR2 SVGAGI. Deletions cut 8 bases from V and 2 bases from J, with 11 bases between. The CDR3 sequence is CASVEISTDTQYF. CDR3 bases: TGTGCCAGCGTGGAGATTTCCACAGATACGCAGTATTTT.

This clone occurred a few times. This chain joins TRBV2 and TRBJ1-2; D gene ambiguous. The CDR3 spans 11 residues. The V and J ends lost 4 bases and 5 bases respectively, with 5 bases between them. Germline values: CDR1 SNHLY, CDR2 FYNNEI. The CDR3 DNA follows: TGTGCCAGCAGTGTGCAGTATGGCTACACCTTC. Translating gives CASSVQYGYTF.

J is TRBJ1-1 and V is TRBV19; possible D gene TRBD1, 6 bases. The CDR3 is made up of 11 amino acids. Trimming removed 2 bases from V and 10 bases from J, with 8 bases in between. Germline V lookup: CDR1 LNHDA, CDR2 SQIVND (reference sequence). CDR3 DNA: TGTGCCAGTAGTATAAGGGGGAGAGCTTTCTTT. This translates into CASSIRGRAFF.

This clone showed up just a few times. V usage is TRBV10-1 and J usage is TRBJ1-4, with D possibly being TRBD1 (6 bases). The CDR3 extends over 17 amino acids. Trimming pared 4 bases from V and 1 base from J, leaving 16 bases between. The V gene's germline CDR1 is WNHNN and CDR2 SYGVQD (reference sequence). CDR3 nucleotide sequence: TGCGCCAGCAGTGGGTCCGTGGGGGCGGGAACTAATGAAAAACTGTTTTTT. It translates to CASSGSVGAGTNEKLFF.

This clone was counted a few times. The V and J genes are TRBV5-4 and TRBJ2-3, with 7 bases matching TRBD1. The CDR3 sequence is 14 residues long. V lost 0 bases and J lost 5; bases outside the gene matches: 3. Germline lookup yields CDR1 SGHNT and CDR2 YYREEE (reference sequence). CDR3 bases: TGTGCCAGCAGCTTGGACAGGGGTGGAGATACGCAGTATTTT. It yields the protein CASSLDRGGDTQYF.

The rearrangement uses TRBV29-1 and TRBJ1-4; TRBD1 matches at 10 bases. The trim removed 6 bases at V and 8 bases at J, leaving 9 bases unmatched. Germline V lookup: CDR1 SQVTM, CDR2 ANQGSEA. The CDR3 spans 14 residues. The CDR3 DNA reads TGCAGCGTATTTACGACAGGGGGCGGCGAAAAACTGTTTTTT. The encoded protein is CSVFTTGGGEKLFF.

V usage is TRBV27 and J usage is TRBJ1-1; 9 bases fit TRBD1. The CDR3 runs 16 residues. Germline V CDR1 and CDR2: MNHEY, SMNVEV (reference sequence). V lost 2 bases to trimming and J lost 0 bases; unmatched junction nucleotides: 4. CDR3 nucleotide sequence: TGTGCCAGCAGTTTAGTAGGACAGGGGTTGAACACTGAAGCTTTCTTT. It encodes CASSLVGQGLNTEAFF.

This clone was picked up a small number of times. The chain links TRBV27 to TRBJ1-2; the match to TRBD1 covers 10 bases. From germline, CDR1 is MNHEY and CDR2 SMNVEV (reference sequence). The CDR3 is 17 amino acids. Trimming took 5 bases from V and 8 from J; bases not matched to a gene: 17. The CDR3 sequence is CASSLPREGQGWFGYTF. As DNA, the CDR3 is TGTGCCAGCAGTCTTCCCCGGGAGGGACAGGGGTGGTTCGGCTACACCTTC.

There are a few counts of this clone. The chain couples TRBV19 to TRBJ2-7; 7 positions agree with TRBD1. With 5 bases clipped from V and 3 bases from J, the junction kept 7 bases outside the gene matches. This CDR3 comprises 14 residues. Germline CDR1 reads LNHDA; CDR2 reads SQIVND (reference sequence). CDR3 nucleotide sequence: TGTGCCAGTAGTTCACAGGGGTATGACTACGAGCAGTACTTC. It is translated as CASSSQGYDYEQYF.

This chain uses TRBV28 with TRBJ1-5; a possible D gene is TRBD1 (6 bases). Per germline, CDR1 MDHEN and CDR2 SYDVKM. The CDR3 is 15 residues long. Trimming took 10 bases from V and 0 from J, leaving 16 bases between them. CDR3 nucleotides: TGTGCCACCTTTGGGCAGGGGCATAGCAATCAGCCCCAGCATTTT. Its protein is CATFGQGHSNQPQHF.

The chain carries TRBV7-9 and TRBJ1-4; D gene unclear. Deletions cut 4 bases from V and 5 bases from J, with 14 bases between. The CDR3 contains 15 residues. Per germline, CDR1 SEHNR and CDR2 FQNEAQ (reference sequence). CDR3 nucleotide sequence: TGTGCCAGCAGCTCAGTCAGCGTCCCCAATGAAAAACTGTTTTTT. Residues: CASSSVSVPNEKLFF. Using reference TRBV7-9 and TRBJ1-4 for the parts outside the CDR3, the full variable domain is DTGVSQNPRHKITKRGQNVTFRCDPISEHNRLYWYRQTLGQGPEFLTYFQNEAQLEKSRLLSDRFSAERPKGSFSTLEIQRTEQGDSAMYLCASSSVSVPNEKLFFGSGTQLSVL.

This clone turned up a few times. The CDR3, as DNA: TGTGCCAGTAGTCCCCGGGGAGGGGGGAACACTGAAGCTTTCTTT. This gives the protein CASSPRGGGNTEAFF. The chain combines TRBV19 with TRBJ1-1, with D maybe TRBD1 (6 bases). This CDR3 contains 15 residues. V lost 5 bases, J lost 1 base, and 14 bases lay in between. Germline CDR1 LNHDA, CDR2 SQIVND (reference sequence).

The chain recombines TRBV5-4 with TRBJ1-1, with a possible D match to TRBD1 (6 bases). Germline CDR1 SGHNT, CDR2 YYREEE (reference sequence). The V and J ends lost 2 bases and 8 bases respectively, with 28 bases between them. This CDR3 is built from 18 residues. CDR3 sequence (DNA): TGTGCCAGCAGCTTAAACACCCTCTGGACAGCCACAAAAAGAGAAGCTTTCTTT. Encoded protein: CASSLNTLWTATKREAFF.

This clone turned up a few times. The CDR3 loop is CASSSRSAGNEQFF. The CDR3 DNA follows: TGTGCCAGCAGTTCAAGAAGTGCAGGGAATGAGCAGTTCTTC. The chain is built from TRBV7-3 and TRBJ2-1, with a weak D call TRBD1 (5 bases). Germline V lookup: CDR1 SGHTA, CDR2 FQGTGA. The CDR3 extends over 14 amino acids. V was clipped by 6 bases and J by 7 bases, with 16 bases between them.

This clone was seen more than once but under ten times. The chain has TRBV7-2 and TRBJ1-5, with D possibly TRBD1 on 6 matching bases. The CDR3 contains 14 residues. Germline V lookup: CDR1 SGHTA, CDR2 FQGNSA. V lost 1 base, J lost 7 bases, and 11 bases lay in between. Here the CDR3 reads CASSLERGNQPQHF. The CDR3 nucleotides read TGTGCCAGCAGCTTAGAAAGGGGGAACCAGCCCCAGCATTTT.